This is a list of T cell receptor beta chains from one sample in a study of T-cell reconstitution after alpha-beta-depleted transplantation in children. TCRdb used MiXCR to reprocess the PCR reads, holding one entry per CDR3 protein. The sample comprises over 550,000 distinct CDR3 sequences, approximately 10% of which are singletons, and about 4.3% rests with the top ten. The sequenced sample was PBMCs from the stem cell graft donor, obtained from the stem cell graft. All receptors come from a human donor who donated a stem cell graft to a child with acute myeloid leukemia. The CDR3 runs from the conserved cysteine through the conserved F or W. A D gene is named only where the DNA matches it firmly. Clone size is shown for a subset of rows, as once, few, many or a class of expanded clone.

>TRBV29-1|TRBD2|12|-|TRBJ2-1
TGCAGCGCCCAACGGGACTACCATGAGCAGTTCTTC
CSAQRDYHEQFF
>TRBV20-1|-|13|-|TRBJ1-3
TGCAGTTCAAAAGGTGCTCCTGGAAACACCATATATTTT
CSSKGAPGNTIYF
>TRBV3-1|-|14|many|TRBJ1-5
TGTGCCAGCAGCGACCGGCCTCGTGGCCAGCCCCAGCATTTT
CASSDRPRGQPQHF
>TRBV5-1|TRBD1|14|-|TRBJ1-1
TGCGCCAGCAGCCAGACAGGGGGTAGTACTGAAGCTTTCTTT
CASSQTGGSTEAFF
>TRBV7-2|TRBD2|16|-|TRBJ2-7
TGTGCCAGCAGCTCACCTGGGGGGGTGTCCTCCTACGAGCAGTACTTC
CASSSPGGVSSYEQYF
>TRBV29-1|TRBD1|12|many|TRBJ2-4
TGCAGCGTCGTAAGGACAGGGGAAATTCAGTACTTC
CSVVRTGEIQYF
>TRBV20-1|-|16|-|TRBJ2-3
TGCAGTGCTCCAACCGGGCCTAAAAAGGTTGCAGATACGCAGTATTTT
CSAPTGPKKVADTQYF
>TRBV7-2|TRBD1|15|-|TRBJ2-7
TGTGCCAGCAGCCCACCGGGACAGGGGGTCTACGAGCAGTACTTC
CASSPPGQGVYEQYF
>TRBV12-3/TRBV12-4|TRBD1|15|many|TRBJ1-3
TGTGCCAGCTCGACGACAGGGAACTCTGGAAACACCATATATTTT
CASSTTGNSGNTIYF
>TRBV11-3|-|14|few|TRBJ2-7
TGTGCCAGCAGCTTAGCCCCCGCGGGGAACGAGCAGTACTTC
CASSLAPAGNEQYF
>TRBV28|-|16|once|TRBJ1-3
TGTGCCAGCAGTCTGATCCCGGGAGCAGGGGGAAACACCATATATTTT
CASSLIPGAGGNTIYF
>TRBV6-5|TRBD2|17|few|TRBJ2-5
TGTGCCAGCAGTTACTTCGTAGCGGGAGCCTCAGAAGAGACCCAGTACTTC
CASSYFVAGASEETQYF
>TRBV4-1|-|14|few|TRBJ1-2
TGCGCCAGCAGCCAACGCCGGCAGGGTCAGAGCTACACCTTC
CASSQRRQGQSYTF
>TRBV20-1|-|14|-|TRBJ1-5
TGCAGTGCTAGGTTGGGGGGTGGCAATCAGCCCCAGCATTTT
CSARLGGGNQPQHF
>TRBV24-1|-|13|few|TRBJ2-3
TGTGCCACCAGTGATTTGCCGGGAGATACGCAGTATTTT
CATSDLPGDTQYF
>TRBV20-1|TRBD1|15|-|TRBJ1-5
TGCAGTGCTAGAGGGTTGACAGGGGGCCATCAGCCCCAGCATTTT
CSARGLTGGHQPQHF
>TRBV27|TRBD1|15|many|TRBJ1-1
TGTGCCAGCAGTTATAGACAGGGGGCGAACACTGAAGCTTTCTTT
CASSYRQGANTEAFF
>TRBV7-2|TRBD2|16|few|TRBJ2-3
TGTGCCAGCACCCCTCTAGCGGGATCACACACAGATACGCAGTATTTT
CASTPLAGSHTDTQYF
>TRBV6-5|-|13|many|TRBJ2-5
TGTGCCAGCAGTTCCCCGGGGGTGAAGACCCAGTACTTC
CASSSPGVKTQYF
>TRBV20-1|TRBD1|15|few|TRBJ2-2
TGCAGTGCTCCTGGACAGGGGGGGAACACCGGGGAGCTGTTTTTT
CSAPGQGGNTGELFF
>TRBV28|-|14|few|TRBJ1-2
TGTGCCAGCAGCCGACAGTACCCCCACTATGGCTACACCTTC
CASSRQYPHYGYTF
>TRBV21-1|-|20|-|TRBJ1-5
TGTGCCAGCAGCAAAATTTTCTCGCGAACTCGTAGCGAGGAGAATCAGCCCCAGCATTTT
CASSKIFSRTRSEENQPQHF
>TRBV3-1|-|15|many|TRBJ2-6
TGTGCCAGCAGCCCCTGGGACTCTGGGGCCAACGTCCTGACTTTC
CASSPWDSGANVLTF
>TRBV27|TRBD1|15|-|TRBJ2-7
TGTGCCAGCAGACCGGACAGGGGCCTCTACTACGAGCAGTACTTC
CASRPDRGLYYEQYF
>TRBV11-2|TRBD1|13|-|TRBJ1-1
TGTGCCAGCAGCTTAGATCCGGGACAGGAAGCTTTCTTT
CASSLDPGQEAFF
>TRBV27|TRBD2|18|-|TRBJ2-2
TGTGCCAGCAGTTCTAATGTTCTAAGACTAGCGGGAGCCGGGGAGCTGTTTTTT
CASSSNVLRLAGAGELFF
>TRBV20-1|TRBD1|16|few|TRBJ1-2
TGCAGTGCTAGAGACCCGGGACAGGGAACCAACTATGGCTACACCTTC
CSARDPGQGTNYGYTF
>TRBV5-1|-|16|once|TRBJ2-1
TGCGCCAGCAGCACACAGACCGGGACACGATCTACGGGGCAGTTCTTC
CASSTQTGTRSTGQFF
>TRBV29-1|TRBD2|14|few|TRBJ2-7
TGCAGCGCTCAGACTAGCGGGGGATCCTACGAGCAGTACTTC
CSAQTSGGSYEQYF
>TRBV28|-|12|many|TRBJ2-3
TGTGCCAGCAAGGAGGAGTTGGATACGCAGTATTTT
CASKEELDTQYF
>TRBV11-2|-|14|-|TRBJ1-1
TGTGCCAGCAGCGGCCTCCTGACTCTTAGTGAAGCTTTCTTT
CASSGLLTLSEAFF
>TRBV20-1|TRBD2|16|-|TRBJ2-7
TGCAGTGCTAGAGATACAGGACTAGCTAGAGTATACGAGCAGTACTTC
CSARDTGLARVYEQYF
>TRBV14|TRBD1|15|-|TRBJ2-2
TGTGCCAGCAGCCAACGGACAGGGGTCACCGGGGAGCTGTTTTTT
CASSQRTGVTGELFF
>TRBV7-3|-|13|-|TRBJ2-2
TGTGCCCTCTGCTTACTTTACACCGGGGAGCTGTTTTTT
CALCLLYTGELFF
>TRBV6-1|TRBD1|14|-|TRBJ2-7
TGTGCCAGCAGCGGGACAGGGGTGTCCTACGAGCAGTACTTC
CASSGTGVSYEQYF
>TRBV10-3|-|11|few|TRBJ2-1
TGTGCCATCAGTGTGTACAATGAGCAGTTCTTC
CAISVYNEQFF
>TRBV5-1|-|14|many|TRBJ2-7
TGCGCCAGCAGTCCACAGGAGGGAACCTACGAGCAGTACTTC
CASSPQEGTYEQYF
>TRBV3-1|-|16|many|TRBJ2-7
TGTGCCAGCAGCCAAGTCCCCCGGATAACCGGGGTCGAGCAGTACTTC
CASSQVPRITGVEQYF
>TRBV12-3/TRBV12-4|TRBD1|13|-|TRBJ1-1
TGTGCCAGCGCCTACAGGGGAGCATCTGAAGCTTTCTTT
CASAYRGASEAFF
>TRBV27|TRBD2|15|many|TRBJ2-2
TGTGCCAGCAGTCCCTTAGCGGGAGTTACCGGGGAGCTGTTTTTT
CASSPLAGVTGELFF
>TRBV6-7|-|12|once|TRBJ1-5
TGTGCCAGCAGTTACCACTTACAGCCCCAGCATTTT
CASSYHLQPQHF
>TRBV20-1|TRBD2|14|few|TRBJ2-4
TGCAGTGCTAGAGAGACTAGCGGGAGAAACATTCAGTACTTC
CSARETSGRNIQYF
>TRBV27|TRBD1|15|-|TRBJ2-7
TGTGCCAGCAGTGTCCGGGACAGGGATTCCTACGAGCAGTACTTC
CASSVRDRDSYEQYF